This entry is about one T cell receptor beta chain. This record belongs to a study of CD8 T cells in Susac syndrome. The germline gives CDR1 SNHLY, CDR2 FYNNEI. V was clipped by 7 bases and J by 2 bases, with 14 bases between them. This CDR3 is built from 14 residues. Random hexamers served to reverse transcribe roughly 0.45 to 1 ug RNA. The amplification used immunoSEQ multiplex PCR on TCR beta CDR3; it spanned 54 Vbeta and 13 Jbeta. TCRdb reprocessed the immunoSEQ multiplex PCR reads with MiXCR, giving one entry per CDR3 protein. Of 170,000 or so distinct CDR3 sequences in the sample, 85% to 95% were seen once. TCR beta sequencing was performed on blood CD8+ and CD4+ T cells.

The V gene is TRBV2, the J gene TRBJ1-1; D not certain. The clonotype comes from a human donor with multiple sclerosis. The sequenced sample was CD8+ T cells from PBMCs. CDR3 residues: CASIFLGGNTEAFF. Written as DNA, the CDR3 is TGTGCCAGCATCTTTTTGGGAGGAAACACTGAAGCTTTCTTT.